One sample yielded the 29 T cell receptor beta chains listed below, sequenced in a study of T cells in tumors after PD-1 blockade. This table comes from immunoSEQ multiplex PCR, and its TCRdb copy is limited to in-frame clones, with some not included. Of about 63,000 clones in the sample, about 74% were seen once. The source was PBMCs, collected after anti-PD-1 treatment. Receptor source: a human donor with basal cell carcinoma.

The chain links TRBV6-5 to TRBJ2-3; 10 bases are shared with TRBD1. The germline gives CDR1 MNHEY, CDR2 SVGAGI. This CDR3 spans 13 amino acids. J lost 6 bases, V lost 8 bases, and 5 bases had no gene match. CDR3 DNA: TGTGCCAGCGGGACAGGGGCGGGGGATACGCAGTATTTT. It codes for CASGTGAGDTQYF.

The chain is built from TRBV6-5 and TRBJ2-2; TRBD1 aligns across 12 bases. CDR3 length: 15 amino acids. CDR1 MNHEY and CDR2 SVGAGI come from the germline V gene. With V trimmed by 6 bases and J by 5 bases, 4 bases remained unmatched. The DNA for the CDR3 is TGTGCCAGCAGAGGGGACAGGGGGCAGACCGGGGAGCTGTTTTTT. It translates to CASRGDRGQTGELFF.

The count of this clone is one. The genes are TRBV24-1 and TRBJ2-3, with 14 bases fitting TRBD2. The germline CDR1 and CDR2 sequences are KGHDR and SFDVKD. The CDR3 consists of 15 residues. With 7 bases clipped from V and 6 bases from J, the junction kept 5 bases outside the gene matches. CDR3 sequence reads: CATSWTSGGSDTQYF. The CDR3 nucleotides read TGTGCCACCAGCTGGACTAGCGGGGGGTCTGATACGCAGTATTTT.

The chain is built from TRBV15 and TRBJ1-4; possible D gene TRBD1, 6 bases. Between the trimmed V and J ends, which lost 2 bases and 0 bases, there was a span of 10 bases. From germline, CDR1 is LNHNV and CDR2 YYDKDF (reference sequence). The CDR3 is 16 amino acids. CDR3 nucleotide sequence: TGTGCCACCAGCAGAAAGGGGGGGGCAACTAATGAAAAACTGTTTTTT. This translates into CATSRKGGATNEKLFF.

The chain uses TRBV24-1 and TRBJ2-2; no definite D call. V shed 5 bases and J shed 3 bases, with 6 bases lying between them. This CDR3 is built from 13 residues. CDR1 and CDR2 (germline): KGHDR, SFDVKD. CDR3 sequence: CATSGQHTGELFF. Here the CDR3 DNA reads TGTGCCACCAGTGGACAACACACCGGGGAGCTGTTTTTT.

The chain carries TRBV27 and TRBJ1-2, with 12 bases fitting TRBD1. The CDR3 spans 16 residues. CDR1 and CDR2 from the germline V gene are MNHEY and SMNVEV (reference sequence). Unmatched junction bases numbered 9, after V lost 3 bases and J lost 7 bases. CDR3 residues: CASSFRPGQGASGYTF. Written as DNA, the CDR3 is TGTGCCAGCAGTTTCCGTCCGGGACAGGGGGCAAGTGGCTACACCTTC.

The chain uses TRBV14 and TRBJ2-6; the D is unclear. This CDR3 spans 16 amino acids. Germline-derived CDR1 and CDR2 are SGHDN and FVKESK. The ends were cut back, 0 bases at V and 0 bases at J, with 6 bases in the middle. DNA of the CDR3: TGTGCCAGCAGCCAAGAGATGGGCTCTGGGGCCAACGTCCTGACTTTC. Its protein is CASSQEMGSGANVLTF.

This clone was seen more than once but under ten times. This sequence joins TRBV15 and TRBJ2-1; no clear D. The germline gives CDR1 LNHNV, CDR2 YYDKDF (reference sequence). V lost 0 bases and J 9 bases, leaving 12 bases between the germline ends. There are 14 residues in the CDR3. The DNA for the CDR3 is TGTGCCACCAGCAGAGATCTGGGTCAGAGTGAGCAGTTCTTC. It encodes CATSRDLGQSEQFF.

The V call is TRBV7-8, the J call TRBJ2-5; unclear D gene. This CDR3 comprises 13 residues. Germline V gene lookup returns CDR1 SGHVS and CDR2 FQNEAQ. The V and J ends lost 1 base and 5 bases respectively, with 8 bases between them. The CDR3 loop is CASSLVGGETQYF. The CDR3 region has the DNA TGTGCCAGCAGCTTAGTAGGTGGGGAGACCCAGTACTTC. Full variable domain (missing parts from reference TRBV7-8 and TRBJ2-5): GAGVSQSPRYKVAKRGQDVALRCDPISGHVSLFWYQQALGQGPEFLTYFQNEAQLDKSGLPSDRFFAERPEGSVSTLKIQRTQQEDSAVYLCASSLVGGETQYFGPGTRLLVL.

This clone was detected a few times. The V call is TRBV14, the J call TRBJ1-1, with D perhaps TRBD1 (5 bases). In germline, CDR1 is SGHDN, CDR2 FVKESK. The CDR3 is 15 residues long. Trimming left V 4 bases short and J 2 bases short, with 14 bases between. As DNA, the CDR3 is TGTGCCAGCAGCCCACAATCGCGGACAAACACTGAAGCTTTCTTT. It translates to CASSPQSRTNTEAFF. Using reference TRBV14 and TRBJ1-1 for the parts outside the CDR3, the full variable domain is EAGVTQFPSHSVIEKGQTVTLRCDPISGHDNLYWYRRVMGKEIKFLLHFVKESKQDESGMPNNRFLAERTGGTYSTLKVQPAELEDSGVYFCASSPQSRTNTEAFFGQGTRLTVV.

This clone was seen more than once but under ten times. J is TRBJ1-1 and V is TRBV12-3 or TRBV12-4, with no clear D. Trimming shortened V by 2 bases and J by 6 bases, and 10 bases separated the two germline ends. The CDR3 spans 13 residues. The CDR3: CASSLWGSPEAFF. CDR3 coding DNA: TGTGCCAGCAGTTTATGGGGTAGCCCTGAAGCTTTCTTT.

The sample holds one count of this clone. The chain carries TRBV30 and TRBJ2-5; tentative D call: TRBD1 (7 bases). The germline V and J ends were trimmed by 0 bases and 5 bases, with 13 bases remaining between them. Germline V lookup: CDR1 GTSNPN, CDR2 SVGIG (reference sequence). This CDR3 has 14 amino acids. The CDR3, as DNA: TGTGCCTGGAGTGTCCAGACAGGGAGGGAGACCCAGTACTTC. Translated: CAWSVQTGRETQYF. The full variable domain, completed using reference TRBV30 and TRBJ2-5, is SQTIHQWPATLVQPVGSPLSLECTVEGTSNPNLYWYRQAAGRGLQLLFYSVGIGQISSEVPQNLSASRPQDRQFILSSKKLLLSDSGFYLCAWSVQTGRETQYFGPGTRLLVL.

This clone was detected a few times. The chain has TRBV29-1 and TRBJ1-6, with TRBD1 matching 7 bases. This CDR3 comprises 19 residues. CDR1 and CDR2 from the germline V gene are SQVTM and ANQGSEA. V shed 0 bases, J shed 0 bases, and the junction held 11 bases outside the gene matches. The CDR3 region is CSVEDRKQGMGSYNSPLHF. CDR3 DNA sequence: TGCAGCGTTGAAGATAGGAAACAGGGGATGGGCTCCTATAATTCACCCCTCCACTTT.

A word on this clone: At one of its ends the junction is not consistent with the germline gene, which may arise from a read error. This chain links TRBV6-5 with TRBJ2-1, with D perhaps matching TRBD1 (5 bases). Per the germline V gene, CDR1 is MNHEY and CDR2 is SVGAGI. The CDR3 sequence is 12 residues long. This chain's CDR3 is CASSDSGARQFF. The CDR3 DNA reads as TGTGCCAGCAGTGACTCTGGGGCGAGGCAGTTCTTC.

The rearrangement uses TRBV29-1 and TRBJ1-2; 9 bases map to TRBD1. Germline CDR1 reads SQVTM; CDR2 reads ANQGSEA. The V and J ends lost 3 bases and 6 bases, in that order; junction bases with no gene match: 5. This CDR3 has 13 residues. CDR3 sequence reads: CSVEGQGSNGYTF. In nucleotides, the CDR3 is TGCAGCGTTGAGGGACAGGGATCGAATGGCTACACCTTC.

CDR3 loop: CATSTRDPSLPKNIQYF. DNA of the CDR3: TGTGCCACCAGCACCCGGGACCCGTCCCTCCCCAAAAACATTCAGTACTTC. V usage is TRBV15 and J usage is TRBJ2-4, with D tentatively TRBD1 or TRBD2 (5 bases each). Germline-derived CDR1 and CDR2 are LNHNV and YYDKDF (reference sequence). This CDR3 has 17 amino acids. Trimming removed 4 bases at V and 2 bases at J, with 18 bases between.

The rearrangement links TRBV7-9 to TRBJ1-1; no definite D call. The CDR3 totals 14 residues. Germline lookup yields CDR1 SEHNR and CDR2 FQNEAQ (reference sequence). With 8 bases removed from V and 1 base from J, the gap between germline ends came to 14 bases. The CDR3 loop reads CASGPLATNTEAFF. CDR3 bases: TGTGCCAGCGGGCCGCTAGCGACGAACACTGAAGCTTTCTTT.

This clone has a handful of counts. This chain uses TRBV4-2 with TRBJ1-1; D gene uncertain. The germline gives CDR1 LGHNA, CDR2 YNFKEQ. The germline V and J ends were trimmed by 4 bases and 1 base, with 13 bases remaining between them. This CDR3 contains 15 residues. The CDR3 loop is CASSLIQIQNTEAFF. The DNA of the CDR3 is TGTGCCAGCAGCCTTATACAAATTCAGAACACTGAAGCTTTCTTT.

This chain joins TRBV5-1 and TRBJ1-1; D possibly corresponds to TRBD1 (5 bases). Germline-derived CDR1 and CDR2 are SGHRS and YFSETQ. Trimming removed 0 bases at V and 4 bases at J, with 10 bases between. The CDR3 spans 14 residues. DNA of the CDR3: TGCGCCAGCAGCTTGGGCAGGGCTGGCACTGAAGCTTTCTTT. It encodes CASSLGRAGTEAFF.

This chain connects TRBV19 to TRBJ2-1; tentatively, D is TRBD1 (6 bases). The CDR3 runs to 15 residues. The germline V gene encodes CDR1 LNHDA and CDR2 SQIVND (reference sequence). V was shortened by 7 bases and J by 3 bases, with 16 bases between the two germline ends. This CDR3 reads CASTSDRNFYNEQFF. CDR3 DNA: TGTGCCAGTACCTCGGACAGAAACTTCTACAATGAGCAGTTCTTC.

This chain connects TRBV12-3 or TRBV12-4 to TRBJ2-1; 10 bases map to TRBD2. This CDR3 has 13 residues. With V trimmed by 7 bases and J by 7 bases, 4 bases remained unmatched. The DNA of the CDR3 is TGTGCCAGCACCCAACTAGCGGGGAATGAGCAGTTCTTC. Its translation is CASTQLAGNEQFF.

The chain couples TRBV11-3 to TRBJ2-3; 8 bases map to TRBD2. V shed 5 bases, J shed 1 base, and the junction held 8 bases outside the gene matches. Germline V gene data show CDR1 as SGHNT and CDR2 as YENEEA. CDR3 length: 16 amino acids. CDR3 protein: CASSRGAGARTDTQYF. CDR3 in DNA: TGTGCCAGCAGCCGGGGAGCGGGGGCACGCACAGATACGCAGTATTTT.

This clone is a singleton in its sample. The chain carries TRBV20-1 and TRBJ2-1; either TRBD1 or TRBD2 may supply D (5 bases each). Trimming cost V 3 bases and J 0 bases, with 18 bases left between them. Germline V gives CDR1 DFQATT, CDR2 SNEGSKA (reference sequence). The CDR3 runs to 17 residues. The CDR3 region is CSASIGGKRSSYNEQFF. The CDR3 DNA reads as TGCAGTGCTAGTATTGGGGGTAAAAGGAGCTCCTACAATGAGCAGTTCTTC.

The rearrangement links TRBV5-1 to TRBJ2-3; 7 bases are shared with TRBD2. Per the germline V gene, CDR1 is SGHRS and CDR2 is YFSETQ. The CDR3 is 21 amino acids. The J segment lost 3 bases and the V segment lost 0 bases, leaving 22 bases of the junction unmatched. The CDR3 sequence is CASSLGRGSTSPRRGTDTQYF. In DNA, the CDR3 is TGCGCCAGCAGCTTGGGACGTGGGTCGACTAGCCCCCGTCGGGGGACAGATACGCAGTATTTT.

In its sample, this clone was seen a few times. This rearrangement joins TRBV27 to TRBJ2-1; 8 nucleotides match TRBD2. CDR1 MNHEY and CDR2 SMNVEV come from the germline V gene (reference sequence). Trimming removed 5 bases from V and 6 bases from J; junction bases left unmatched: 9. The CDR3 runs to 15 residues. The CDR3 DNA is TGTGCCAGCAGTCCGTTGCGGGGGGAAGGCAATGAGCAGTTCTTC. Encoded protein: CASSPLRGEGNEQFF.

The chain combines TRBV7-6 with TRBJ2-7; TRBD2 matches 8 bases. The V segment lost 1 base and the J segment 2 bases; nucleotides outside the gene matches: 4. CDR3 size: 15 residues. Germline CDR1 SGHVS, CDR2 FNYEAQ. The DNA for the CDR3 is TGTGCCAGCAGCTTAGAGGGACTAGAACCCTACGAGCAGTACTTC. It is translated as CASSLEGLEPYEQYF.

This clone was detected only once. This CDR3 reads CASSLATGWQGYTF. CDR3 nucleotide sequence: TGTGCCAGCAGCCTTGCGACAGGGTGGCAAGGCTACACCTTC. The chain has TRBV5-6 and TRBJ1-2; 7 bases line up with TRBD1. V was pared by 4 bases and J by 8 bases, with 11 bases of the junction left unmatched. Per the germline V gene, CDR1 is SGHDT and CDR2 is YYEEEE. CDR3 length equals 14 residues.

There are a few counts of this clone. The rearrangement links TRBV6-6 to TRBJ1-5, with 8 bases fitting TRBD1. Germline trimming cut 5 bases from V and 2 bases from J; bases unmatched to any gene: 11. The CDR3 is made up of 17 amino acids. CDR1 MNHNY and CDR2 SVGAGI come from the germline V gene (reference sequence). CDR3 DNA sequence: TGTGCCAGCAGTGGATCTACAGGGGGGTTTGGCAATCAGCCCCAGCATTTT. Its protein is CASSGSTGGFGNQPQHF.

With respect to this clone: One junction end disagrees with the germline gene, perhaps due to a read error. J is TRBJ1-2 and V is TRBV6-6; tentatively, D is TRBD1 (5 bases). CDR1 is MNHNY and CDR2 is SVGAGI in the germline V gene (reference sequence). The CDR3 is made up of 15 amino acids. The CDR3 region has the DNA TGTGCCAGCAGTCACTCAGGGATCTCTAACTATGGCTACACCTTC. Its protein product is CASSHSGISNYGYTF.